The 21 T cell receptor beta chains below were found in one sample sequenced in a study of T cell responses to AZD1222 COVID-19 vaccine. The repertoire was sequenced with immunoSEQ multiplex PCR; TCRdb's copy has only in-frame clones and lacks some. This table has 150,000 to 200,000 clones, 90% to 95% appearing once. The input for sequencing was peripheral blood, taken on day 0 of AZD1222 vaccination. Receptors were obtained from an adult in good health.

The CDR3 nucleotides are TGTGCCAGCAGCTTGGGGGGGAAAGAGACCCAGTACTTC. This encodes CASSLGGKETQYF. V is TRBV7-7 and J is TRBJ2-5; the match to TRBD2 covers 7 bases. V was clipped by 3 bases and J by 3 bases; unmatched bases: 1. The CDR3 covers 13 residues. The germline CDR1 and CDR2 sequences are SSHAT and FNYEAQ (reference sequence).

The rearrangement joins TRBV11-2 to TRBJ1-5; D perhaps matches TRBD1 (5 bases). Germline V gives CDR1 SGHAT, CDR2 FQNNGV. Trimming took off 5 bases at V and 1 base at J, with 15 bases between the two ends. CDR3 length: 16 amino acids. CDR3 coding DNA: TGTGCCAGCAGCCAAGCCGCTTCAGGGAGCAATCAGCCCCAGCATTTT. It is translated as CASSQAASGSNQPQHF.

V usage is TRBV3-1 (or the pseudogene TRBV3-2) and J usage is TRBJ1-2; D is uncertain. CDR3 length equals 16 residues. Germline V CDR1 and CDR2: LGHDT, YNNKEL (reference sequence). V was shortened by 7 bases and J by 0 bases, with 18 bases between the two germline ends. CDR3: CASTRGSLRSNYGYTF. CDR3 sequence (DNA): TGTGCCAGCACCCGGGGATCTCTAAGGTCTAACTATGGCTACACCTTC.

A single count supports this clone. The rearrangement uses TRBV6-5 and TRBJ1-2; 7 bases fit TRBD1. This CDR3 is 15 amino acids long. V gave up 2 bases and J gave up 1 base; unmatched junction bases: 4. CDR1 is MNHEY, CDR2 SVGAGI, per germline. DNA of the CDR3: TGTGCCAGCAGTTACAAGAACAGGGGTAACTATGGCTACACCTTC. It encodes CASSYKNRGNYGYTF.

The gene calls are TRBV6-1 and TRBJ2-7; D could derive from TRBD1 or TRBD2 (6 bases each). Trimming removed 2 bases from V and 4 bases from J, with 12 bases in between. Per germline, CDR1 MNHNS and CDR2 SASEGT. The CDR3 covers 14 residues. CDR3 nucleotide sequence: TGTGCCAGCAGTGAACGGGGGCGACAATACGAGCAGTACTTC. This sequence encodes CASSERGRQYEQYF.

This clone occurred once. V and J are TRBV5-6 and TRBJ1-2; D unresolved. Trimming removed 1 base at V and 2 bases at J, with 6 bases between. Germline CDR1 is SGHDT and CDR2 is YYEEEE. The CDR3 contains 13 residues. The CDR3 spells CASSLPPNYGYTF. The CDR3 coding sequence is TGTGCCAGCAGCTTGCCCCCCAACTATGGCTACACCTTC.

This clone has just a few counts. This chain uses TRBV19 with TRBJ2-7; D is possibly TRBD1 or TRBD2 (7 bases each). Germline V CDR1 and CDR2: LNHDA, SQIVND (reference sequence). The CDR3 is 15 amino acids. V was trimmed by 5 bases and J by 3 bases, leaving 17 bases between them. CDR3 bases: TGTGCCAGTAGTTTCTCCAGGGGGGGTAGCTACGAGCAGTACTTC. This translates into CASSFSRGGSYEQYF.

CDR3 nucleotides: TGTGCCAGCAGCTTAGGGGTGGGAGGGGGCTATGGCTACACCTTC. It yields the protein CASSLGVGGGYGYTF. The chain joins TRBV7-8 to TRBJ1-2; D possibly corresponds to TRBD1 (6 bases). CDR3 length equals 15 residues. Trimming took off 1 base at V and 4 bases at J, with 13 bases between the two ends. The germline CDR1 and CDR2 sequences are SGHVS and FQNEAQ.

The chain combines TRBV2 with TRBJ1-1; D remains ambiguous. Trimming removed 7 bases from V and 4 bases from J, with 13 bases in between. This CDR3 comprises 13 residues. From germline, CDR1 is SNHLY and CDR2 FYNNEI. As DNA, the CDR3 is TGTGCCAGCAATACCGACCGGGGCACTGAAGCTTTCTTT. Encoded protein: CASNTDRGTEAFF.

The genes are TRBV4-1 and TRBJ1-1; 8 bases map to TRBD1. CDR3 length: 16 amino acids. Germline V gene lookup returns CDR1 MGHRA and CDR2 YSYEKL. Germline trimming cut 4 bases from V and 11 bases from J; bases unmatched to any gene: 18. CDR3 in DNA: TGCGCCAGCAGCCCCCCCATCGGGACAGGCCGCCCGGACGCTTTCTTT. Translated: CASSPPIGTGRPDAFF.

The V and J genes are TRBV29-1 and TRBJ2-2; unclear D gene. Trimming took off 3 bases at V and 4 bases at J, with 12 bases between the two ends. Germline V gene lookup returns CDR1 SQVTM and CDR2 ANQGSEA. The CDR3 runs to 14 residues. CDR3 bases: TGCAGCGTTGAGCGGCAGGACCCCACCGGGGAGCTGTTTTTT. Translated, it gives CSVERQDPTGELFF.

This chain joins TRBV5-1 and TRBJ1-4, with unresolved D. The V gene's germline CDR1 is SGHRS and CDR2 YFSETQ. This CDR3 has 14 residues. The V and J ends lost 0 bases and 5 bases respectively, with 8 bases between them. Written as DNA, the CDR3 is TGCGCCAGCAGCTTGGGTCTGACGAATGAAAAACTGTTTTTT. It yields the protein CASSLGLTNEKLFF.

The rearrangement uses TRBV19 and TRBJ2-1, with TRBD2 matching 9 bases. The ends lost 1 base at V and 3 bases at J; junction bases unmatched: 4. The CDR3 is made up of 16 amino acids. From germline, CDR1 is LNHDA and CDR2 SQIVND (reference sequence). CDR3 in amino acids: CASSIVSSGDYNEQFF. Written as DNA, the CDR3 is TGTGCCAGTAGTATAGTGTCTAGCGGGGACTACAATGAGCAGTTCTTC.

The V and J genes are TRBV5-6 and TRBJ1-3, with TRBD1 as a possible D gene (5 bases). The ends were cut back, 1 base at V and 3 bases at J, with 14 bases in the middle. The germline CDR1 and CDR2 sequences are SGHDT and YYEEEE. CDR3 size: 16 residues. CDR3 sequence: CASSLPRATGGNTIYF. The CDR3 DNA reads TGTGCCAGCAGCTTGCCCAGGGCCACGGGTGGAAACACCATATATTTT. Drawing the rest from reference TRBV5-6 and TRBJ1-3, the complete variable domain is DAGVTQSPTHLIKTRGQQVTLRCSPKSGHDTVSWYQQALGQGPQFIFQYYEEEERQRGNFPDRFSGHQFPNYSSELNVNALLLGDSALYLCASSLPRATGGNTIYFGEGSWLTVV.

This chain joins TRBV20-1 and TRBJ1-2, with 7 positions matching TRBD1. The CDR3 sequence is 11 residues long. The junction had 5 bases not matched to a gene; V was cut back by 3 bases and J by 10 bases. Germline CDR1 and CDR2: DFQATT and SNEGSKA (reference sequence). CDR3 nucleotide sequence: TGCAGTGCTAGGCGACAGGGCTCCTACACCTTC. Its translation is CSARRQGSYTF.

The J gene is TRBJ1-2, the V gene TRBV7-9, with D possibly matching TRBD1 (5 bases). V was shortened by 5 bases and J by 0 bases, with 10 bases between the two germline ends. This CDR3 region has 14 residues. Per the germline V gene, CDR1 is SEHNR and CDR2 is FQNEAQ (reference sequence). In DNA form, the CDR3 reads TGTGCCAGCAGCACGGACAAGCCTAACTATGGCTACACCTTC. This encodes CASSTDKPNYGYTF.

The J gene is TRBJ2-1, the V gene TRBV18; 7 bases match TRBD1. Germline V gives CDR1 KGHSH, CDR2 LQKENI. There are 15 residues in the CDR3. V trimming: 4 bases; J trimming: 0 bases; junction bases outside the gene matches: 3. CDR3 residues: CASSHDRASYNEQFF. CDR3 in DNA: TGTGCCAGCTCACACGACAGGGCCTCCTACAATGAGCAGTTCTTC.

The chain couples TRBV19 to TRBJ1-6; D not resolved. CDR1 is LNHDA and CDR2 is SQIVND in the germline V gene (reference sequence). Trimming left V 7 bases short and J 0 bases short, with 10 bases between. The CDR3 runs to 15 residues. The CDR3 nucleotides are TGTGCCAGTAATATGTTAAGCTCCTATAATTCACCCCTCCACTTT. It yields the protein CASNMLSSYNSPLHF.

The V gene is TRBV2, the J gene TRBJ1-3; possible D gene TRBD1, 6 bases. V gave up 4 bases and J gave up 3 bases, with 19 bases separating them. This CDR3 region has 17 residues. Germline CDR1 is SNHLY and CDR2 is FYNNEI. CDR3: CASSALGGAVGGNTIYF. In DNA, the CDR3 is TGTGCCAGCAGTGCCCTGGGGGGGGCGGTTGGTGGAAACACCATATATTTT.

This chain links TRBV10-3 with TRBJ1-6, with D unclear. Germline-derived CDR1 and CDR2 are ENHRY and SYGVKD. The V end lost 8 bases, the J end lost 7 bases, and 9 bases lay between the germline ends. The CDR3 is 12 residues long. In DNA form, the CDR3 reads TGTGCCATCCAAAACGGGAATTCACCCCTCCACTTT. This sequence encodes CAIQNGNSPLHF.

The J gene is TRBJ1-2, the V gene TRBV20-1; possibly TRBD1 for D (5 bases). V lost 3 bases and J lost 8, with 10 bases in between. The germline V gene encodes CDR1 DFQATT and CDR2 SNEGSKA (reference sequence). CDR3 length: 11 residues. The CDR3 loop is CSASLRGGYTF. CDR3 nucleotide sequence: TGCAGTGCTAGTCTGCGGGGCGGCTACACCTTC.